These 15 T cell receptor beta chains were all obtained from the same sample, sequenced in a study of control samples from healthy donors and cancer patients. Sequenced by immunoSEQ multiplex PCR; TCRdb stores in-frame clones only, minus some. The sample includes under 150,000 clones, 89% of them seen just once. Sequencing used PBMCs. Source of these receptors: a man aged 45 to 65 with head and neck cancer.

V and J are TRBV6-1 and TRBJ1-6; D uncertain. V dropped 3 bases and J dropped 8 bases, with 14 bases sitting between them. The CDR3 sequence is 15 residues long. Germline V gives CDR1 MNHNS, CDR2 SASEGT. The CDR3 sequence: CASSEQTVLDSPLHF. The CDR3 DNA follows: TGTGCCAGCAGTGAGCAAACAGTACTCGATTCACCCCTCCACTTT.

J is TRBJ2-1 and V is TRBV19; D remains ambiguous. The germline V gene encodes CDR1 LNHDA and CDR2 SQIVND (reference sequence). V lost 3 bases and J 9 bases, leaving 15 bases between the germline ends. The CDR3 sequence is 14 residues long. Here the CDR3 DNA reads TGTGCCAGTAGTATCGCGGCAGGATCTGGTGAGCAGTTCTTC. Translated: CASSIAAGSGEQFF.

The gene calls are TRBV11-2 and TRBJ2-1, with D unclear. The CDR3 covers 12 residues. V lost 8 bases and J 5 bases, leaving 10 bases between the germline ends. Looked up from germline, CDR1 is SGHAT and CDR2 is FQNNGV. The CDR3: CASVPEDNEQFF. Written as DNA, the CDR3 is TGTGCCAGCGTCCCTGAGGACAATGAGCAGTTCTTC.

A remark on this clone: The germline gene is not matched at one end of the junction; a read error may be the cause. The chain combines TRBV11-3 with TRBJ2-7; possible D gene TRBD1, 6 bases. This CDR3 has 13 amino acids. Germline loops: CDR1 SGHNT, CDR2 YENEEA. CDR3: CASSLGQTYEQYF. CDR3 nucleotide sequence: TGTGCCAGCAGTTTAGGACAGACCTACGAGCAGTACTTC.

The J gene is TRBJ2-3, the V gene TRBV10-2; 7 bases map to TRBD1. This CDR3 region has 14 residues. The V gene end was trimmed by 6 bases and the J gene end by 2 bases; junction bases not matched to a gene: 5. CDR1 and CDR2 (germline): WSHSY, SAAADI. CDR3 in amino acids: CASSATGTTDTQYF. The CDR3 DNA follows: TGCGCCAGCAGCGCGACAGGGACCACAGATACGCAGTATTTT.

The chain employs TRBV10-2 and TRBJ2-7; 7 bases agree with TRBD2. From germline, CDR1 is WSHSY and CDR2 SAAADI. J gave up 0 bases and V 3 bases, and 5 bases lay outside the gene matches. CDR3 length: 15 amino acids. CDR3: CASSEGRGSSYEQYF. CDR3 nucleotide sequence: TGCGCCAGCAGTGAAGGGCGGGGGAGCTCCTACGAGCAGTACTTC.

This clone turned up a few times. The V call is TRBV13, the J call TRBJ1-2; TRBD1 matches at 7 bases. Germline V gene sequence: CDR1 PRHDT, CDR2 FYEKMQ (reference sequence). The V segment lost 1 base and the J segment 0 bases; nucleotides outside the gene matches: 5. The CDR3 covers 16 residues. The CDR3 DNA sequence: TGTGCCAGCAGCTTAGAGGGACAGTGGGCTAACTATGGCTACACCTTC. Protein: CASSLEGQWANYGYTF.

The V and J genes are TRBV9 and TRBJ1-1, with TRBD1 matching 7 bases. CDR1 is SGDLS, CDR2 YYNGEE, per germline. The CDR3 is made up of 14 amino acids. Trimming removed 7 bases from V and 7 bases from J; junction bases left unmatched: 13. The CDR3 sequence: CASASGGSVLEAFF. In nucleotides, the CDR3 is TGTGCCAGCGCCTCAGGGGGGTCTGTTCTTGAAGCTTTCTTT.

This clone has just one count. The chain is built from TRBV16 and TRBJ1-1; D not certain. Germline CDR1 and CDR2: KGHSY and FQNENV. This CDR3 has 14 amino acids. Trimming shortened V by 2 bases and J by 0 bases, and 7 bases separated the two germline ends. DNA for the CDR3: TGTGCCAGCAGCCAACGGGGAATGAACACTGAAGCTTTCTTT. It translates to CASSQRGMNTEAFF. The full variable domain, its missing parts supplied by reference TRBV16 and TRBJ1-1, is GEEVAQTPKHLVRGEGQKAKLYCAPIKGHSYVFWYQQVLKNEFKFLISFQNENVFDETGMPKERFSAKCLPNSPCSLEIQATKLEDSAVYFCASSQRGMNTEAFFGQGTRLTVV.

J is TRBJ2-7 and V is TRBV4-1, with TRBD2 matching over 7 bases. The V and J ends lost 3 bases and 3 bases, in that order; junction bases with no gene match: 5. This CDR3 contains 14 residues. CDR1 is MGHRA, CDR2 YSYEKL, per germline. The CDR3 DNA follows: TGCGCCAGCAGCCAGAACACGGGGGGCTACGAGCAGTACTTC. Its translation is CASSQNTGGYEQYF.

This clone was detected only a few times. This chain connects TRBV20-1 to TRBJ2-5; TRBD2 agrees at 11 bases. In germline, CDR1 is DFQATT, CDR2 SNEGSKA (reference sequence). The length of the CDR3 is 16 residues. The junction had 8 bases not matched to a gene; V was cut back by 3 bases and J by 2 bases. CDR3 bases: TGCAGTGCTAGTACAACCGGGACTAGCGGACAAGAGACCCAGTACTTC. It yields the protein CSASTTGTSGQETQYF.

The V call is TRBV11-3, the J call TRBJ2-7; unclear D gene. This CDR3 has 13 amino acids. The V gene lost 1 base and the J gene lost 3 bases, with 7 bases spanning the gap. Germline CDR1 SGHNT, CDR2 YENEEA. CDR3 protein: CASSLGSSYEQYF. In DNA form, the CDR3 reads TGTGCCAGCAGCTTAGGTTCCAGCTACGAGCAGTACTTC.

The rearrangement joins TRBV18 to TRBJ1-5; unclear D gene. The V gene lost 2 bases and the J gene lost 5 bases, with 10 bases spanning the gap. Per the germline V gene, CDR1 is KGHSH and CDR2 is LQKENI. This CDR3 has 14 residues. CDR3 loop: CASSPVGIDQPQHF. CDR3 DNA sequence: TGTGCCAGCTCACCAGTGGGGATAGATCAGCCCCAGCATTTT.

J is TRBJ1-5 and V is TRBV5-1; D is unresolved. Trimming took off 2 bases at V and 0 bases at J, with 3 bases between the two ends. The CDR3 has 13 amino acids. CDR1 is SGHRS, CDR2 YFSETQ, per germline. The CDR3 DNA reads as TGCGCCAGCAGCTTTAATAGCAATCAGCCCCAGCATTTT. Translating it yields CASSFNSNQPQHF.

A single count supports this clone. The genes are TRBV30 and TRBJ2-3; D perhaps matches TRBD2 (6 bases). The V end lost 8 bases, the J end lost 4 bases, and 19 bases lay between the germline ends. The germline V gene encodes CDR1 GTSNPN and CDR2 SVGIG (reference sequence). The CDR3 sequence is 14 residues long. For the CDR3, the DNA is TGTGCCAGCACCGGGACTTTTAGCGCAGATACGCAGTATTTT. Translated, it gives CASTGTFSADTQYF.